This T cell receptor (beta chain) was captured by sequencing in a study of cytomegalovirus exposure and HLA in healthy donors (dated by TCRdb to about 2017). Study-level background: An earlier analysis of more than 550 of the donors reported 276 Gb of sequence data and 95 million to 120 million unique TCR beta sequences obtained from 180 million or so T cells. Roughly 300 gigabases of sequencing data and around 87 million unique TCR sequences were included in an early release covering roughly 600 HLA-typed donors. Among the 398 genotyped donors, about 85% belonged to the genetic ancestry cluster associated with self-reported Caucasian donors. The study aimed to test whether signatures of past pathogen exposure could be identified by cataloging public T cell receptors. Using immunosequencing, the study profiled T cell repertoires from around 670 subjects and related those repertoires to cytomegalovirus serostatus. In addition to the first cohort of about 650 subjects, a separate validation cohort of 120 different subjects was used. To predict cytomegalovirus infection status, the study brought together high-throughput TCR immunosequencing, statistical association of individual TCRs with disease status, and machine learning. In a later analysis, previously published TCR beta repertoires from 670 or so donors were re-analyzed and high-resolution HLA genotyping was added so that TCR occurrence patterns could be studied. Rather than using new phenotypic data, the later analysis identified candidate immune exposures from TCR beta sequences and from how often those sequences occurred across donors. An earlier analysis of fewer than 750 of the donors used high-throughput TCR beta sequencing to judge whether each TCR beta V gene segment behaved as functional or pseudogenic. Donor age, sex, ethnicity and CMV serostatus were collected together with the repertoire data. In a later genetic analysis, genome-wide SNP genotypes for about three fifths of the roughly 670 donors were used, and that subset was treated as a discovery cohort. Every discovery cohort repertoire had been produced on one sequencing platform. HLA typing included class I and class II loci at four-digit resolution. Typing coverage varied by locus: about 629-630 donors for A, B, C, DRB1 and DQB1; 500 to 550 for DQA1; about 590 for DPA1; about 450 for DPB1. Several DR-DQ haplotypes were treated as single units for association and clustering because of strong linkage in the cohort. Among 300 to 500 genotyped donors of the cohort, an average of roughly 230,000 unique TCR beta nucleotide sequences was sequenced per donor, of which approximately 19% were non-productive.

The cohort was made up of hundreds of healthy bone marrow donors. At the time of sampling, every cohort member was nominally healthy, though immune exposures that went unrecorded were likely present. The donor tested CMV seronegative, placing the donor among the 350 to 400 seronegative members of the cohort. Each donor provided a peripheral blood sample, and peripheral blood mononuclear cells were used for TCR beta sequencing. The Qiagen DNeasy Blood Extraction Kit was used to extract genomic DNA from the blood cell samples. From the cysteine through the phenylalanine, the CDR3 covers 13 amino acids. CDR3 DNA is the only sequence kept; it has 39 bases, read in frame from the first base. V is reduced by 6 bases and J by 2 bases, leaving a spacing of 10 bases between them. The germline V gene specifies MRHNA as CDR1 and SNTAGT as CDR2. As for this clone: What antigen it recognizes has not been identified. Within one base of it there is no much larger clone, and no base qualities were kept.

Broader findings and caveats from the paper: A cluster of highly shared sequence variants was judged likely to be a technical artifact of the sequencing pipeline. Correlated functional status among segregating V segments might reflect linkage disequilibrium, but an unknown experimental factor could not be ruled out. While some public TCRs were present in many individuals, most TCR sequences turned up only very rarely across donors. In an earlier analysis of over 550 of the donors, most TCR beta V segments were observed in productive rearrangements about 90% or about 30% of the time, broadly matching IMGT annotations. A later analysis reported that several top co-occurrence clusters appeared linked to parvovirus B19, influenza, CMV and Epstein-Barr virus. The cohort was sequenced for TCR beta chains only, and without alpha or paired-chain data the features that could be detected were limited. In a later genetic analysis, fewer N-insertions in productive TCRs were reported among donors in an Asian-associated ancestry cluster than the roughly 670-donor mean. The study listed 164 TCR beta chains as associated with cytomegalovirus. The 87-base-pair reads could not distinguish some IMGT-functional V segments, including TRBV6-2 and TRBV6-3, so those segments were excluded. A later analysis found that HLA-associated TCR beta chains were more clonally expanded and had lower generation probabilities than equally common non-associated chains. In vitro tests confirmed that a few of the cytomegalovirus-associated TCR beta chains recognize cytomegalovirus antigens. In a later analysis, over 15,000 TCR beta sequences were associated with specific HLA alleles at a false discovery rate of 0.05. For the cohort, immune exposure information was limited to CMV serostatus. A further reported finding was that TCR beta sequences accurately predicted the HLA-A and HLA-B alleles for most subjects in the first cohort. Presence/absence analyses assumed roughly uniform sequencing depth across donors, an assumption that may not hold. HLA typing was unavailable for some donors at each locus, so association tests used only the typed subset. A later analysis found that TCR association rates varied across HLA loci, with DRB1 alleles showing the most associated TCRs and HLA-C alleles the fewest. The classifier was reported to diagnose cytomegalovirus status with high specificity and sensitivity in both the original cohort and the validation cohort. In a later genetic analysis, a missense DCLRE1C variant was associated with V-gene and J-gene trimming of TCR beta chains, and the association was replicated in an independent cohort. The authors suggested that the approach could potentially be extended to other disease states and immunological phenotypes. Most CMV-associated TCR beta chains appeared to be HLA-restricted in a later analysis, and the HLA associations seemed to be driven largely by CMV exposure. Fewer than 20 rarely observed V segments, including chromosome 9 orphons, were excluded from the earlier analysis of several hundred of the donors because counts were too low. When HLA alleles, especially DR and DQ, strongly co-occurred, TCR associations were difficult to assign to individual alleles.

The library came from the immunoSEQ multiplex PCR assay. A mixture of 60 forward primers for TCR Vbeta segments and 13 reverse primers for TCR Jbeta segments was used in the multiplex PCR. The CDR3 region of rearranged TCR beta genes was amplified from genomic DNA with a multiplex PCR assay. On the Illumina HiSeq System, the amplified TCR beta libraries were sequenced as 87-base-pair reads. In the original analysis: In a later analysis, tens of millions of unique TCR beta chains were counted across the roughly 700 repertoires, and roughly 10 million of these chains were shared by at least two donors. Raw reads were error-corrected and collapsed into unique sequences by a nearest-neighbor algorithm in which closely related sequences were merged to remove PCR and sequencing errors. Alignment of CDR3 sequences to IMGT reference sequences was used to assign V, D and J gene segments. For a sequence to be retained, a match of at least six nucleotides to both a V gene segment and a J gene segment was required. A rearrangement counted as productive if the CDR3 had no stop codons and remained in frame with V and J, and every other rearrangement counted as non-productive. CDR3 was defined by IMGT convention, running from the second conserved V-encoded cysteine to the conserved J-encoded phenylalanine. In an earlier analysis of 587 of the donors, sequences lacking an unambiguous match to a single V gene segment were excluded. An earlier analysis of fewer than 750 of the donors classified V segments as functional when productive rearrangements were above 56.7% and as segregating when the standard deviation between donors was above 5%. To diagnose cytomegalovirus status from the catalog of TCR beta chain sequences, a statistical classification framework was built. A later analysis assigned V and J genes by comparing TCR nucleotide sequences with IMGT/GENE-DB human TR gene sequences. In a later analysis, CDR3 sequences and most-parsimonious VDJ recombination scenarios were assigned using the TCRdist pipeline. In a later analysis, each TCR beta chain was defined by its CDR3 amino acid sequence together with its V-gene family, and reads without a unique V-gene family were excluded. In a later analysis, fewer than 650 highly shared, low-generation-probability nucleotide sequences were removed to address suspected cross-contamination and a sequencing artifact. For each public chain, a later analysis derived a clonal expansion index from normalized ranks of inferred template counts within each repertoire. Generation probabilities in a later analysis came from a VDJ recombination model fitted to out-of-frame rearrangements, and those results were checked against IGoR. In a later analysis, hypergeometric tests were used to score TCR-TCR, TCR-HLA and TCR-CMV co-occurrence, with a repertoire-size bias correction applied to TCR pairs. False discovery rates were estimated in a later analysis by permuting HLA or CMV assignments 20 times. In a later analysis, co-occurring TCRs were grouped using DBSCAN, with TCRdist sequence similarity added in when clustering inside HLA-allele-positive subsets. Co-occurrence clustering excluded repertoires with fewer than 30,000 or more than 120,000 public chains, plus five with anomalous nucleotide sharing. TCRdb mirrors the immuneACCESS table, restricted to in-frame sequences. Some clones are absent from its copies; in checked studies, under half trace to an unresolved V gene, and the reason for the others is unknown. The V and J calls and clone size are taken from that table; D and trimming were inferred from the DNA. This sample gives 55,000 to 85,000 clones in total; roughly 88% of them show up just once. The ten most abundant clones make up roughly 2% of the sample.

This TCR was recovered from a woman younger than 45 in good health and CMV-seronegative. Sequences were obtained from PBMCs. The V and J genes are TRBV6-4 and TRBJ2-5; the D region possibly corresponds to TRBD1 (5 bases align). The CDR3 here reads CASSATEQETQYF. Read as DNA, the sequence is TGTGCCAGCAGCGCGACAGAGCAAGAGACCCAGTACTTC.